What follows are 9 T cell receptor beta chains derived from one specimen sequenced in a study of CD8 T cells in ankylosing spondylitis. TCRdb redid the calling of the 5' RACE reads with MiXCR, one entry per CDR3 protein. This sample has about 240,000 distinct CDR3 sequences, with more than 20% found just once. Sequences were obtained from blood, either unsorted or a sorted T cell fraction (not recorded which). These receptors were collected from a male donor with ankylosing spondylitis or in good health (not recorded which).

This clonotype was found a few times. The rearrangement uses TRBV10-3 and TRBJ2-2, with a tentative D call TRBD2 (5 bases). V lost 3 bases to trimming and J lost 5 bases, with 10 bases between them. The CDR3 contains 14 residues. Germline CDR1 is ENHRY and CDR2 is SYGVKD. The CDR3 nucleotides read TGTGCCATCAGTGAAGTGCGCGGGACCGGGGAGCTGTTTTTT. Amino acids: CAISEVRGTGELFF.

This clonotype has more than one count but fewer than ten. One end of the junction is discordant with germline, which a read error may explain. The J gene is TRBJ1-2, the V gene TRBV12-3 or TRBV12-4; D call uncertain. CDR3 length equals 10 residues. For the CDR3, the DNA is TGTGCCAGCAGTTTAGGGAGCCAGAGATTC. Translating it yields CASSLGSQRF.

This chain links TRBV5-5 with TRBJ2-5, with D perhaps TRBD2 (5 bases). The V end lost 0 bases, the J end lost 2 bases, and 17 bases lay between the germline ends. The CDR3 has 17 amino acids. Germline V CDR1 and CDR2: SGHKS, YYEKEE (reference sequence). The CDR3 DNA is TGTGCCAGCAGCTTGGTCCCGGGGTCGTCCCCACAAGAGACCCAGTACTTC. It codes for CASSLVPGSSPQETQYF. Together with reference TRBV5-5 and TRBJ2-5, the CDR3 gives the full variable domain: DAGVTQSPTHLIKTRGQQVTLRCSPISGHKSVSWYQQVLGQGPQFIFQYYEKEERGRGNFPDRFSARQFPNYSSELNVNALLLGDSALYLCASSLVPGSSPQETQYFGPGTRLLVL.

This clonotype was counted many times. J is TRBJ2-5 and V is TRBV20-1; 8 bases fit TRBD1. The CDR3 spans 14 residues. Per the germline V gene, CDR1 is DFQATT and CDR2 is SNEGSKA (reference sequence). Trimming took 4 bases from V and 5 from J; bases not matched to a gene: 9. The CDR3 bases are TGCAGTGCTATCCGGACAGGGTTTGTTGAGACCCAGTACTTC. Translated, it gives CSAIRTGFVETQYF.

This clonotype was seen at least ten times. The CDR3 spells CSAVLVPGQEAFF. As DNA, the CDR3 is TGCAGCGCCGTCCTCGTCCCGGGACAAGAAGCTTTCTTT. The chain employs TRBV29-1 and TRBJ1-1, with a weak D call TRBD1 (6 bases). Germline-derived CDR1 and CDR2 are SQVTM and ANQGSEA. Trimming removed 7 bases at V and 8 bases at J, with 20 bases between. This CDR3 comprises 13 residues. The full variable domain, in which reference TRBV29-1 and TRBJ1-1 provide the parts outside the CDR3, is SAVISQKPSRDICQRGTSLTIQCQVDSQVTMMFWYRQQPGQSLTLIATANQGSEATYESGFVIDKFPISRPNLTFSTLTVSNMSPEDSSIYLCSAVLVPGQEAFFGQGTRLTVV.

This sequence joins TRBV12-3 or TRBV12-4 and TRBJ2-3; D gene ambiguous. This CDR3 spans 13 amino acids. Trimming took off 5 bases at V and 10 bases at J, with 16 bases between the two ends. The CDR3 protein is CASSGRAFLAQYF. The CDR3 nucleotides are TGTGCCAGCAGTGGCCGGGCTTTCTTGGCGCAGTATTTT.

The J gene is TRBJ2-1, the V gene TRBV20-1, with 8 bases that match TRBD2. Germline loops: CDR1 DFQATT, CDR2 SNEGSKA (reference sequence). This CDR3 spans 15 amino acids. The V gene end was trimmed by 6 bases and the J gene end by 7 bases; junction bases not matched to a gene: 14. This CDR3 is CSATPRRGAGNEQFF. The CDR3 coding sequence is TGCAGTGCGACCCCCAGGCGGGGGGCCGGAAATGAGCAGTTCTTC.

This clonotype was observed at least ten times. The chain links TRBV20-1 to TRBJ2-1, with no clear D. The CDR3 spans 12 residues. Looked up from germline, CDR1 is DFQATT and CDR2 is SNEGSKA (reference sequence). The CDR3 reads CSAAATDNEQFF. CDR3 in DNA: TGCAGCGCTGCTGCGACCGACAATGAGCAGTTCTTC.

V usage is TRBV2 and J usage is TRBJ2-1, with 7 bases matching TRBD2. Germline CDR1 reads SNHLY; CDR2 reads FYNNEI. J was trimmed by 2 bases and V by 5 bases; bases with no gene match: 6. This CDR3 contains 15 residues. Here the CDR3 reads CASSLDRGAYNEQFF. For the CDR3, the DNA is TGTGCCAGCAGTCTTGACCGGGGGGCCTACAATGAGCAGTTCTTC.